These 14 T cell receptor beta chains originate from one sample sequenced in a study of blood T cell repertoires in COVID-19. Sequencing was performed with immunoSEQ multiplex PCR; in TCRdb, only in-frame clones are kept and a portion is missing. The sample holds roughly 130,000 clones; roughly 86% are singletons and the top ten take approximately 3.3%. The sample taken for sequencing was peripheral blood. All receptors derive from a woman in her fifties or sixties with acute or convalescent COVID-19.

The CDR3 reads CASSARGFATQYF. DNA of the CDR3: TGTGCCAGCAGTGCGAGGGGGTTCGCTACGCAGTATTTT. The J gene is TRBJ2-3, the V gene TRBV2; D possibly corresponds to TRBD1 (6 bases). CDR1 is SNHLY, CDR2 FYNNEI, per germline. Between the trimmed V and J ends, which lost 4 bases and 8 bases, there was a span of 13 bases. The CDR3 runs to 13 residues.

This chain's CDR3 is CASSDRTSGRETQYF. The CDR3 region has the DNA TGTGCCAGCAGCGACCGGACTAGCGGGAGGGAGACCCAGTACTTC. J is TRBJ2-5 and V is TRBV11-1; 14 bases line up with TRBD2. The trim removed 5 bases at V and 5 bases at J, leaving 4 bases unmatched. Germline V gives CDR1 SGHAT, CDR2 FQDESV (reference sequence). This CDR3 spans 15 amino acids.

The chain joins TRBV6-6 to TRBJ1-2; 12 nucleotides line up with TRBD1. The V gene's germline CDR1 is MNHNY and CDR2 SVGAGI (reference sequence). The CDR3 extends over 15 amino acids. Trimming cost V 6 bases and J 6 bases; bases outside gene matches: 8. The CDR3 DNA is TGTGCCAGCAGAGACCCCGGGACAGGGGGCAATGGCTACACCTTC. It codes for CASRDPGTGGNGYTF.

The rearrangement uses TRBV10-1 and TRBJ1-1, with TRBD1 identical over 7 bases. V was pared by 10 bases and J by 7 bases, with 12 bases of the junction left unmatched. CDR3 size: 13 residues. CDR1 WNHNN and CDR2 SYGVQD come from the germline V gene (reference sequence). In DNA form, the CDR3 reads TGCGCCACCCCCAGGGGGATTTTCAATGAAGCTTTCTTT. This encodes CATPRGIFNEAFF.

This chain connects TRBV6-1 to TRBJ1-5, with D possibly being TRBD1 (5 bases). The CDR3 length is 13 residues. Germline CDR1 is MNHNS and CDR2 is SASEGT. Trimming shortened V by 1 base and J by 6 bases, and 7 bases separated the two germline ends. As DNA, the CDR3 is TGTGCCAGCAGTGAAGGCAGGGTTCAGCCCCAGCATTTT. Translated, it gives CASSEGRVQPQHF.

This clone was counted once. The chain combines TRBV7-8 with TRBJ1-5; the D is unclear. CDR1 and CDR2 from the germline V gene are SGHVS and FQNEAQ. This CDR3 comprises 16 residues. V was pared by 5 bases and J by 0 bases, with 14 bases between. This CDR3 is CASSPSGPNSNQPQHF. CDR3 DNA: TGTGCCAGCAGCCCTAGCGGTCCGAATAGCAATCAGCCCCAGCATTTT.

The chain employs TRBV3-1 (or the pseudogene TRBV3-2) and TRBJ1-5; D unclear. Trimming stripped 1 base from V and 7 bases from J, with 14 bases between. The CDR3 runs 15 residues. CDR1 and CDR2 (germline): LGHDT, YNNKEL (reference sequence). The CDR3 protein is CASSQGVGRRQPQHF. The CDR3 nucleotides are TGTGCCAGCAGCCAAGGGGTTGGGCGCCGGCAGCCCCAGCATTTT.

The V call is TRBV19, the J call TRBJ1-1, with 8 bases that match TRBD1. The CDR3 spans 15 residues. V shed 5 bases, J shed 2 bases, and the junction held 7 bases outside the gene matches. Germline V gene sequence: CDR1 LNHDA, CDR2 SQIVND (reference sequence). The CDR3, as DNA: TGTGCCAGTAGTGGGAACGACAGGGGTAACACTGAAGCTTTCTTT. Protein: CASSGNDRGNTEAFF.

This rearrangement joins TRBV19 to TRBJ1-4; possible D gene TRBD1, 6 bases. The CDR3 contains 13 residues. CDR1 is LNHDA, CDR2 SQIVND, per germline (reference sequence). V was clipped by 7 bases and J by 5 bases, with 11 bases between them. The CDR3 sequence is CASNTGPNEKLFF. The CDR3 DNA sequence: TGTGCCAGTAATACAGGGCCAAATGAAAAACTGTTTTTT.

The V call is TRBV19, the J call TRBJ2-7; TRBD1 aligns across 7 bases. The germline gives CDR1 LNHDA, CDR2 SQIVND (reference sequence). The junction had 14 bases not matched to a gene; V was cut back by 5 bases and J by 1 base. CDR3 length equals 17 residues. The CDR3 sequence is CASSERTGWSPSYEQYF. CDR3 sequence (DNA): TGTGCCAGTAGTGAGCGGACAGGCTGGTCCCCTTCCTACGAGCAGTACTTC. Combining the CDR3 with reference TRBV19 and TRBJ2-7 gives the whole variable domain DGGITQSPKYLFRKEGQNVTLSCEQNLNHDAMYWYRQDPGQGLRLIYYSQIVNDFQKGDIAEGYSVSREKKESFPLTVTSAQKNPTAFYLCASSERTGWSPSYEQYFGPGTRLTVT.

The chain is built from TRBV11-3 and TRBJ1-1; possible D gene TRBD1, 5 bases. Germline V gives CDR1 SGHNT, CDR2 YENEEA. V dropped 7 bases and J dropped 8 bases, with 11 bases sitting between them. This CDR3 comprises 11 residues. The CDR3 nucleotides are TGTGCCAGCACCGGTCGACAGGAAGCTTTCTTT. It is translated as CASTGRQEAFF.

V gene TRBV24-1 combines with J gene TRBJ2-4, with 7 bases fitting TRBD1. CDR1 and CDR2 (germline): KGHDR, SFDVKD. Unmatched junction bases numbered 0, after V lost 1 base and J lost 7 bases. The CDR3 covers 13 residues. The CDR3, as DNA: TGTGCCACCAGTGATTTACAGGGGAACATTCAGTACTTC. Translation gives CATSDLQGNIQYF.

The gene calls are TRBV24-1 and TRBJ2-3; 11 bases match TRBD2. This CDR3 is 17 amino acids long. Germline values: CDR1 KGHDR, CDR2 SFDVKD. V lost 2 bases, J lost 2 bases, and 5 bases stayed unmatched. The CDR3 loop is CATSDSGLAETTDTQYF. The CDR3 DNA reads TGTGCCACCAGTGATTCGGGACTAGCGGAAACCACAGATACGCAGTATTTT.

This clone was seen just once. The chain has TRBV4-1 and TRBJ1-5, with D hard to call. Germline CDR1 reads MGHRA; CDR2 reads YSYEKL. Deletions cut 0 bases from V and 2 bases from J, with 8 bases between. CDR3 length equals 15 residues. CDR3 coding DNA: TGCGCCAGCAGCCAAGACTGGACTGGCAATCAGCCCCAGCATTTT. It encodes CASSQDWTGNQPQHF.